Listed below are T cell receptor beta chains from one sample, sequenced in a study of CXCR3-negative and CXCR3-positive naive CD8 T cells. TCRdb derives one entry per CDR3 protein from the 5' RACE reads, leaving out DNA. The clone table shows around 50,000 distinct CDR3 sequences, with the ten largest holding roughly 1.6%. Material for sequencing was naive CXCR3- CD8+ T cells from blood. Receptors were obtained from a human donor in good health. Some clones in this sample may be carry-over from other donors' samples. The CDR3 runs from the conserved cysteine through the conserved F or W. The order of the fields is V gene, J gene, CDR3 length, CDR3 protein.

TRBV19,TRBJ2-1,15,CASRPRHRSYNEQFF
TRBV23-1,TRBJ2-7,14,CASSHRTSSYEQYF
TRBV7-9,TRBJ2-1,12,CASTPRGDEQFF
TRBV5-1,TRBJ2-7,14,CASSLVQGGYEQYF
TRBV7-8,TRBJ2-7,15,CASSLDPGISYEQYF
TRBV28,TRBJ2-7,16,CASSLIRGGRSYEQYF
TRBV12-3/TRBV12-4,TRBJ1-2,12,CASRTGERGYTF
TRBV24-1,TRBJ2-3,16,CATSDFEARSTDTQYF
TRBV2,TRBJ2-5,17,CASSETPPRQGGETQYF
TRBV5-1,TRBJ2-2,14,CASSFGSNTGELFF
TRBV5-6,TRBJ2-7,12,CASSFVGYEQYF
TRBV27,TRBJ2-1,13,CASSLQSYNEQFF
TRBV29-1,TRBJ2-3,14,CSVDPGGRTDTQYF
TRBV11-2,TRBJ2-7,16,CASSSREASPVYEQYF